This TCR beta chain was sequenced for a study of T cell responses to AZD1222 COVID-19 vaccine. Here immunoSEQ multiplex PCR was the method, and the copy in TCRdb shows in-frame clones only, minus some. The sample has 250,000 to 300,000 clones; about 94% are singletons. Trimming took 5 bases from V and 5 from J; bases not matched to a gene: 0. CDR1 and CDR2 from the germline V gene are SGHTA and FQGNSA. CDR3 length equals 14 residues. The origin of this receptor is an adult who received the AZD1222 COVID-19 vaccine. The material was peripheral blood, obtained 28 days after the second AZD1222 dose. J is TRBJ2-1 and V is TRBV7-2, with 13 bases that match TRBD2. This chain's CDR3 is CASSGLAGDNEQFF. The CDR3 DNA sequence: TGTGCCAGCAGCGGACTAGCGGGGGACAATGAGCAGTTCTTC.